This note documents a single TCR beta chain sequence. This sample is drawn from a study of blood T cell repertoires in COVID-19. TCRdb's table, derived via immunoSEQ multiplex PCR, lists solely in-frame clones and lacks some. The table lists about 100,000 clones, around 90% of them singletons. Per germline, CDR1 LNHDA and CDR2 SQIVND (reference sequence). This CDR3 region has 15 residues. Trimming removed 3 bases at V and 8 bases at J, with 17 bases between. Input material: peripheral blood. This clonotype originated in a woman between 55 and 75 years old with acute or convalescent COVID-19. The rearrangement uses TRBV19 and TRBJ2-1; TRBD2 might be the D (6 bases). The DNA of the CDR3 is TGTGCCAGTAGTATCGTGGAGACTAGTAAGCATGAGCAGTTCTTC. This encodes CASSIVETSKHEQFF.